These T cell receptor beta chains were read from a single sample in a study of OX40 agonist ivuxolimab in advanced cancers. Clones were read by immunoSEQ multiplex PCR, and TCRdb kept only the in-frame ones, dropping some. The top ten hold less than 9.5% of the sample, which has approximately 67,000 clones, over 75% seen once. Material: CD4+ or CD8+ T cells sorted from blood, obtained in a trial of the OX40 agonist ivuxolimab. These receptors came from an adult with an advanced solid tumor such as melanoma, head and neck, liver or kidney cancer. The CDR3 runs from the conserved cysteine through the conserved F or W. A D gene is named only where the DNA matches it firmly. Size is stated for part of the rows, as once, few or many counts, or as a class when the clone is expanded.

j_call d_call v_call clone_size cdr3_aa cdr3_nt
TRBJ2-3 TRBD2 TRBV5-4 few CASTSIVSGSRADTQYF TGTGCCAGCACCTCGATTGTTAGCGGGAGTAGGGCAGATACGCAGTATTTT
TRBJ2-1 - TRBV7-9 - CASSYILSRGAPYNEQFF TGTGCCAGCAGCTATATTTTGAGCAGGGGGGCCCCCTACAATGAGCAGTTCTTC
TRBJ1-2 - TRBV5-6 - CASSRDYGYTF TGTGCCAGCAGCCGGGACTATGGCTACACCTTC
TRBJ1-4 TRBD1 TRBV19 once CASSPGAGGVGKLFF TGTGCCAGTAGTCCCGGTGCAGGGGGCGTCGGAAAACTGTTTTTT
TRBJ2-7 - TRBV7-9 - CASSLAGASGEQYF TGTGCCAGCAGCTTAGCGGGAGCGTCGGGGGAGCAGTACTTC
TRBJ2-1 - TRBV7-9 - CASRAIGTLDDYNEQFF TGTGCCAGCAGAGCAATCGGGACACTGGACGATTACAATGAGCAGTTCTTC
TRBJ1-6 TRBD1 TRBV28 - CASTIQGIYNSPLHF TGTGCCAGCACCATACAGGGGATCTATAATTCACCCCTCCACTTT
TRBJ2-7 - TRBV5-6 once CASNRRLLDEQYF TGTGCCAGCAACAGAAGGCTCCTAGACGAGCAGTACTTC
TRBJ2-3 TRBD2 TRBV7-2 - CASSFTREGDTQYF TGTGCCAGCAGCTTCACGCGGGAGGGAGATACGCAGTATTTT
TRBJ1-2 TRBD1 TRBV9 - CASSRGQNYGYTF TGTGCCAGCAGCCGGGGACAGAACTATGGCTACACCTTC
TRBJ2-4 TRBD2 TRBV18 - CASSPLPDGGIKNIQYF TGTGCCAGCTCGCCACTTCCGGACGGGGGGATCAAAAACATTCAGTACTTC
TRBJ1-1 - TRBV27 - CASRDQETEAFF TGTGCCAGCAGGGATCAAGAAACTGAAGCTTTCTTT
TRBJ1-2 - TRBV9 - CASSVAPDGYVGGYTF TGTGCCAGCAGCGTAGCCCCGGACGGCTATGTGGGTGGCTACACCTTC
TRBJ2-1 TRBD2 TRBV5-1 - CASSFVAGGQNEQFF TGCGCCAGCAGCTTTGTAGCGGGAGGCCAAAATGAGCAGTTCTTC
TRBJ2-1 - TRBV6-4 - CASSLIAVSSYNEQFF TGTGCCAGCAGTCTCATAGCTGTGAGCTCCTACAATGAGCAGTTCTTC
TRBJ1-1 - TRBV4-1 - CASSQVAQGTNTEAFF TGCGCCAGCAGCCAAGTTGCCCAGGGTACGAACACTGAAGCTTTCTTT
TRBJ2-7 - TRBV29-1 - CSARRSGSYEQYF TGCAGCGCCCGCCGTAGTGGGTCCTACGAGCAGTACTTC
TRBJ1-2 TRBD1 TRBV19 - CASTLTGGWGYTF TGTGCCAGTACCCTAACAGGGGGCTGGGGCTACACCTTC
TRBJ1-1 - TRBV19 - CASSTGVGTEAFF TGTGCCAGTAGTACGGGGGTCGGCACTGAAGCTTTCTTT
TRBJ1-2 TRBD1 TRBV28 once CASRPGGVALYGYTF TGTGCCAGCAGACCAGGGGGGGTGGCCCTCTATGGCTACACCTTC
TRBJ2-2 - TRBV5-1 - CASSRGSSNTGELFF TGCGCCAGCAGCCGGGGCTCCTCGAACACCGGGGAGCTGTTTTTT
TRBJ1-1 - TRBV25-1 - CASSDDRDHPWQNTEAFF TGTGCCAGCAGTGATGATAGGGACCACCCCTGGCAGAACACTGAAGCTTTCTTT
TRBJ2-5 - TRBV7-6 - CASSSRQNLYVEGLETQYF TGTGCCAGCAGCTCCCGACAGAATCTTTATGTAGAGGGTTTAGAGACCCAGTACTTC
TRBJ2-7 - TRBV30 - CAWSWDYEQYF TGTGCCTGGAGTTGGGACTACGAGCAGTACTTC